This T cell receptor (beta chain) came from a study of T cells after yellow fever vaccination. V lost 1 base and J lost 3, with 6 bases in between. The CDR3 totals 13 residues. CDR1 LGHNA and CDR2 YNFKEQ come from the germline V gene. MiXCR, applied by TCRdb to the 5' RACE reads, yields one record per CDR3 protein. In the table there are 170,000 or so distinct CDR3 sequences, approximately 6.2% of which are singletons. In its sample, this clonotype was seen many times. Sequencing was performed on CD4+ T cells sorted from PBMCs, taken on the day of the first yellow fever vaccination. The gene calls are TRBV4-2 and TRBJ1-1; unclear D gene. The sequence was collected from a man between 18 and 29 years old who received the YFV17D yellow fever vaccine. The CDR3, as DNA: TGTGCCAGCAGCCAAGGAAGCGACACTGAAGCTTTCTTT. Translated, it gives CASSQGSDTEAFF.